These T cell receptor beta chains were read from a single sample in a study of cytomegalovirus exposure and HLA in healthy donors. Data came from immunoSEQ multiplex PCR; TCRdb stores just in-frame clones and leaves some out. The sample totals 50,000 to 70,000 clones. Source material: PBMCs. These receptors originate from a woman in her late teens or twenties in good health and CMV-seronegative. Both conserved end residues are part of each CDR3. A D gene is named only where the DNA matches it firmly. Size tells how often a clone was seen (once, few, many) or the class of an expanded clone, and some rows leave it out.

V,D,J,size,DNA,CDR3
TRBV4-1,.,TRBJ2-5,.,TGCGCCAGCAGCCAAGATCCGGAAGGGGGGACCCAGTACTTC,CASSQDPEGGTQYF
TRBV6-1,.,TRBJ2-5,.,TGTGCCAGCAGTGAAGAATTCTTGACAGCTATGGTTCGGGAGACCCAGTACTTC,CASSEEFLTAMVRETQYF
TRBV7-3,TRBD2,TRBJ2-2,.,TGTGCCAGCAGCTCCGCCGGGCGGGGGGGCACCGGGGAGCTGTTTTTT,CASSSAGRGGTGELFF
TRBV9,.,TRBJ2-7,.,TGTGCCAGCAGCGTAGAATCAGGCTCCTACGAGCAGTACTTC,CASSVESGSYEQYF
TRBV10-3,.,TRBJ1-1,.,TGTGCCACCCAAGGGGACACTGAAGCTTTCTTT,CATQGDTEAFF
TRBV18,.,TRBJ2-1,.,TGTGCCAGCTCACCACGTGAGACTAACAATGAGCAGTTCTTC,CASSPRETNNEQFF
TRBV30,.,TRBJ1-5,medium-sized,TGTGCCTGGAGTGTAACAGGGCGGTGGCAGCCCCAGCATTTT,CAWSVTGRWQPQHF
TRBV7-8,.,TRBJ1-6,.,TGTGCCAGCAGCTTATCTGCGGTTAGCGTTAATTCACCCCTCCACTTT,CASSLSAVSVNSPLHF
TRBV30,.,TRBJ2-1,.,TGTGCCTGGAGTGTAACTAGCAGAGGGTCAGACAATGAGCAGTTCTTC,CAWSVTSRGSDNEQFF
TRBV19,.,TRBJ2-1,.,TGTGCCAGTAGTATAGGGGCTAGCTGGGGCAATGAGCAGTTCTTC,CASSIGASWGNEQFF
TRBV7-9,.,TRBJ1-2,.,TGTGCCAGCAGCTCCTCAGGCTGGCGGGGTGGTGGCTACACCTTC,CASSSSGWRGGGYTF
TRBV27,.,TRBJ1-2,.,TGTGCCAGCGGCCCCCATTCTAACTATGGCTACACCTTC,CASGPHSNYGYTF
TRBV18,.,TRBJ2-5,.,TGTGCCAGCTCCCCGTGGGGGGGCTATAACCAAGAGACCCAGTACTTC,CASSPWGGYNQETQYF
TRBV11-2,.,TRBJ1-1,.,TGTGCCAGCAGCTCCAGGACAGCTTTGAACACTGAAGCTTTCTTT,CASSSRTALNTEAFF
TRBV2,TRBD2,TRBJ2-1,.,TGTGCCAGCAGGAGGACTAGCGGGGAGTCCTACAATGAGCAGTTCTTC,CASRRTSGESYNEQFF
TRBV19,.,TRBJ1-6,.,TGTGCCAGTAGTCCGCGTGGGAGGGAGGATTCACCCCTCCACTTT,CASSPRGREDSPLHF
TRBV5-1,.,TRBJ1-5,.,TGCGCCAGCAGCTTGGAACAGGACCAGCCCCAGCATTTT,CASSLEQDQPQHF
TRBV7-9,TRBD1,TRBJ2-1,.,TGTGCCAGCAGCACCGGACAGGGGGTCGACAATGAGCAGTTCTTC,CASSTGQGVDNEQFF
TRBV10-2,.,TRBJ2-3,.,TGCGCCAGCAGTGGCCCGGGGATAGCGAGTGTTACAGATACGCAGTATTTT,CASSGPGIASVTDTQYF
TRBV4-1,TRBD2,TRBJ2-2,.,TGCGCCAGCAGCCAAGAGGTTAGCGGGGGCACCGGGGAGCTGTTTTTT,CASSQEVSGGTGELFF
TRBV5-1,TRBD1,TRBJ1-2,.,TGCGCCAGCAGCGTACAGGGGGGAGATGGCTACACCTTC,CASSVQGGDGYTF
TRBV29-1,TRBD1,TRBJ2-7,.,TGCAGCGCGGGACAGGGGGGGTACGAGCAGTACTTC,CSAGQGGYEQYF
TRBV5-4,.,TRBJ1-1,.,TGTGCCAGCAGCTTCGGGCAGGGGAACACTGAAGCTTTCTTT,CASSFGQGNTEAFF
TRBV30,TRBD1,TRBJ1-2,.,TGTGCCTGGAGCGGGATACCGGGACAGTGGGTAACTGGCTACACCTTC,CAWSGIPGQWVTGYTF
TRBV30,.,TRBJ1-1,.,TGTGCCTGGAGGGCCAACTACAACACTGAAGCTTTCTTT,CAWRANYNTEAFF
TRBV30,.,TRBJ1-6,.,TGTGCCTGGCTGAGGAGCTCCTATAATTCACCCCTCCACTTT,CAWLRSSYNSPLHF
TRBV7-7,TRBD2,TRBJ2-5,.,TGTGCTAGCAGCCCGACTAGCGGGGGCCAAGAGACCCAGTACTTC,CASSPTSGGQETQYF
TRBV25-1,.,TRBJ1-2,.,TGTGCCAGCAGTGAAAACTACTATGGCTACACCTTC,CASSENYYGYTF
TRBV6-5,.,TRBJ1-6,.,TGTGCCAGCAGCTACCGAGACAGGAGTACCTATTCACCCCTCCACTTT,CASSYRDRSTYSPLHF
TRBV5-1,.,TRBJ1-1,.,TGCGCCAGCAGCTTGACAGGGTTGAACACTGAAGCTTTCTTT,CASSLTGLNTEAFF
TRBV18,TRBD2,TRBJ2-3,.,TGTGCCAGCTCACCACGGGCTAGCGGCACCCGGGGGACGCAGTATTTT,CASSPRASGTRGTQYF
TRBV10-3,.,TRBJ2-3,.,TGTGCCATCAGCCCCGGACAGACGTCTAGCACAGATACGCAGTATTTT,CAISPGQTSSTDTQYF
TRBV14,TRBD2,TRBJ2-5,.,TGTGCCAGCAGCCCGAATATCGGAACGACTAGCAAAGAGAACCAGTACTTC,CASSPNIGTTSKENQYF
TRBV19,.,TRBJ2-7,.,TGTGCCAGTAGTATGAAACACCTCTCCGACTACGAGCAGTACTTC,CASSMKHLSDYEQYF
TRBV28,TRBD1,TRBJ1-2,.,TGTGCCAGCAGTCGCCCGGGACAGGGTCTCTCTGGTGGCTACACCTTC,CASSRPGQGLSGGYTF
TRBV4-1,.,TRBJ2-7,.,TGCGCCAGCAGCCAAGTCACCAACGGCGAGCAGTACTTC,CASSQVTNGEQYF
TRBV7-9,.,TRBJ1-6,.,TGTGCCAGCAGCGGGGGGGGGAATTCACCCCTCCACTTT,CASSGGGNSPLHF
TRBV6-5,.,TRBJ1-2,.,TGTGCCAGCAGTAGTCCTTCGAACAATAACTATGGCTACACCTTC,CASSSPSNNNYGYTF
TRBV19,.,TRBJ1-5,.,TGTGCCAGTAGTGGGGGGGGGAATAGCAATCAGCCCCAGCATTTT,CASSGGGNSNQPQHF
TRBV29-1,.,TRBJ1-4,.,TGCAGCGTTGACGTGGGCGAAAAACTGTTTTTT,CSVDVGEKLFF
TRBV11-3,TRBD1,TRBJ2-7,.,TGTGCCAGCAGCCCCCGGTATGGGACAGGCGAGCAGTACTTC,CASSPRYGTGEQYF
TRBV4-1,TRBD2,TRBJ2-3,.,TGCGCCAGCAGCCAAGCCTTAGCGGGGGTGGCAGATACGCAGTATTTT,CASSQALAGVADTQYF
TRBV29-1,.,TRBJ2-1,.,TGCAGCGTTGAGGGAGAGGTTGGGGGGAGCTCCTACAATGAGCAGTTCTTC,CSVEGEVGGSSYNEQFF
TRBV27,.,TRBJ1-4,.,TGTGCCAGCAGGTCCAGGGAAGGTCATGAAAAACTGTTTTTT,CASRSREGHEKLFF
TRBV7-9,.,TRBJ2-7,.,TGTGCCAGCAGCTTAGATCCTAGCGCCCAATACGAGCAGTACTTC,CASSLDPSAQYEQYF
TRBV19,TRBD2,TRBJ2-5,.,TGTGCCAGTAGTTCCTGGGGGGGCCAAGAGACCCAGTACTTC,CASSSWGGQETQYF
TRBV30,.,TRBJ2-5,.,TGTGCCTGGAGTGACCCGCTAGCGTTTGCGGAGACCCAGTACTTC,CAWSDPLAFAETQYF
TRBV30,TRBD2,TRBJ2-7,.,TGTGCCTGGAAAAGACCCCCGGGACGGGAGGGAGCCTACGAGCAGTACTTC,CAWKRPPGREGAYEQYF
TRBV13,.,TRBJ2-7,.,TGTGCCAGCAGCTCACGAACACAGGGTGCCTACGAGCAGTACTTC,CASSSRTQGAYEQYF
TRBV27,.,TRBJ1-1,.,TGTGCCAGCAGTCCCCGGTCTAGCACTGAAGCTTTCTTT,CASSPRSSTEAFF
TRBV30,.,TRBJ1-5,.,TGTGCCTGGAGCGACCGGGCACAGGGAATGGGGCAGCCCCAGCATTTT,CAWSDRAQGMGQPQHF
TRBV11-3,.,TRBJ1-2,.,TGTGCCAGCAGCTTTTCACAGGGTGAGGGCTATGGCTACACCTTC,CASSFSQGEGYGYTF
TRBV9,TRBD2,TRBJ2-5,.,TGTGCCAGCAGCGGGGATGCTAGCGGCCAAGAGACCCAGTACTTC,CASSGDASGQETQYF
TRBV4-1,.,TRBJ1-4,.,TGCGCCAGCAGCCAAGGGCAGGGAACGAGTGAAAAACTGTTTTTT,CASSQGQGTSEKLFF
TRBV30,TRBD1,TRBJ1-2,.,TGTGCCTGGCGGACAGGTTGGGGCTATGGCTACACCTTC,CAWRTGWGYGYTF
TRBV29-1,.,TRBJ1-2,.,TGCAGCGTTGAAACAGGGAACTATGGCTACACCTTC,CSVETGNYGYTF
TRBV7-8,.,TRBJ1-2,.,TGTGCCAGCAGCCTAGGGCGGGCATCCGCGGGGGCTGGTGGCTACACCTTC,CASSLGRASAGAGGYTF
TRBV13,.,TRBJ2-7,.,TGTGCCAGCAGCGGGGGGTCGAGCTCCTACGAGCAGTACTTC,CASSGGSSSYEQYF
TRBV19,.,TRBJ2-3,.,TGTGCCAGTAGTTTCTTCCACGGCCAGGGGGATACGCAGTATTTT,CASSFFHGQGDTQYF
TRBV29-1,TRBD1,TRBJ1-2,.,TGCAGCGTGGTTAGGACAGGGGGGGGTAACTATGGCTACACCTTC,CSVVRTGGGNYGYTF